This is a list of T cell receptor beta chains from one sample in a study of blood T cells in healthy people across ages. TCRdb itself ran the 5' RACE reads through MiXCR, one entry per CDR3 protein. The table records over 300,000 distinct CDR3 sequences, 45% to 65% of them present only once. The sequenced sample consisted of blood. These receptors all stem from a man aged 55 to 70 in good health. The CDR3 runs from the conserved cysteine through the conserved F or W. The D gene is left open where the match is weak. Expanded clones are given a class, and other clones once, few, many or no size at all.

CDR3 protein,CDR3 DNA,V gene,D gene,clone size,J gene
CASSPGNRGQETQYF,TGTGCCAGCAGCCCCGGGAACCGGGGCCAAGAGACCCAGTACTTC,TRBV4-2,.,.,TRBJ2-5
CSARDLGSGYNEQFF,TGCAGTGCTAGAGATCTAGGGAGCGGCTACAATGAGCAGTTCTTC,TRBV20-1,.,.,TRBJ2-1
CASSLSRGQGGYEQYF,TGTGCCAGCAGCCTGAGCCGTGGACAGGGGGGTTACGAGCAGTACTTC,TRBV13,TRBD1,.,TRBJ2-7
CASSPQTGHGTGELFF,TGTGCCAGCAGCCCCCAGACAGGGCATGGAACCGGGGAGCTGTTTTTT,TRBV14,TRBD1,.,TRBJ2-2
CASSVGTDYYYGYTF,TGTGCCAGCAGCGTAGGGACAGACTACTACTATGGCTACACCTTC,TRBV9,.,many,TRBJ1-2
CSGGDRDSYEQYF,TGCAGTGGGGGTGACCGCGACTCCTACGAGCAGTACTTC,TRBV20-1,.,many,TRBJ2-7
CSVDPGTGFGYTF,TGCAGCGTTGACCCCGGGACAGGGTTTGGCTACACCTTC,TRBV29-1,TRBD1,.,TRBJ1-2
CASTTDRSSYNEQFF,TGTGCCAGTACAACGGACAGGAGCTCCTACAATGAGCAGTTCTTC,TRBV19,TRBD1,few,TRBJ2-1
CASSSDRVAEAFF,TGCGCCAGCAGCTCGGACAGGGTCGCTGAAGCTTTCTTT,TRBV5-1,TRBD1,.,TRBJ1-1
CASSLDMGVAKNIQYF,TGTGCCAGCAGCTTAGATATGGGAGTAGCCAAAAACATTCAGTACTTC,TRBV7-9,.,.,TRBJ2-4
CASSEIGGMKETQYF,TGCGCCAGCAGTGAGATTGGAGGAATGAAAGAGACCCAGTACTTC,TRBV10-1,.,few,TRBJ2-5
CASSLRPGTGKNEQYF,TGCGCCAGCAGCCTACGACCCGGGACAGGCAAAAATGAGCAGTACTTC,TRBV5-1,TRBD1,once,TRBJ2-7
CSAAPTGAGFEQYF,TGCAGCGCTGCCCCGACGGGGGCTGGTTTCGAGCAGTACTTC,TRBV29-1,.,.,TRBJ2-7
CAISRVGSYQPQHF,TGTGCCATCAGCAGAGTTGGCAGTTATCAGCCCCAGCATTTT,TRBV15,.,.,TRBJ1-5
CASSLGGGFGNQPQHF,TGTGCCAGCAGCTTAGGAGGGGGGTTCGGCAATCAGCCCCAGCATTTT,TRBV7-9,.,few,TRBJ1-5
CSAYGASTYEQYF,TGCAGTGCCTACGGGGCCTCAACCTACGAGCAGTACTTC,TRBV20-1,.,.,TRBJ2-7
CASSSTDFNNEQFF,TGTGCCAGCAGTTCCACCGACTTTAACAATGAGCAGTTCTTC,TRBV12-3/TRBV12-4,.,many,TRBJ2-1
CAWSVRGGETQYF,TGTGCCTGGAGTGTAAGGGGGGGAGAGACCCAGTACTTC,TRBV30,.,few,TRBJ2-5
CSARAAGENSPLHF,TGCAGTGCTAGAGCGGCAGGGGAGAATTCACCCCTCCACTTT,TRBV20-1,.,.,TRBJ1-6
CASAGTGADTQYF,TGCGCCAGCGCAGGGACAGGGGCAGATACGCAGTATTTT,TRBV10-2,TRBD1,.,TRBJ2-3
CASSLGLAGRADTQYF,TGCGCCAGCAGCTTGGGACTAGCGGGACGGGCAGATACGCAGTATTTT,TRBV5-1,TRBD2,.,TRBJ2-3
CSVEEGYGYTF,TGCAGCGTTGAAGAGGGTTATGGCTACACCTTC,TRBV29-1,.,few,TRBJ1-2
CASSPSSGGEEQFF,TGTGCCAGCAGCCCCTCTTCTGGGGGGGAGGAGCAGTTCTTC,TRBV4-2,TRBD2,.,TRBJ2-1
CASSPLKDEQYF,TGTGCCAGCAGTCCCCTCAAGGACGAGCAGTACTTC,TRBV12-3/TRBV12-4,.,few,TRBJ2-7
CASSEGNTGELFF,TGTGCCAGCAGTGAAGGGAACACCGGGGAGCTGTTTTTT,TRBV6-4,.,few,TRBJ2-2
CSASVTRDDEQFF,TGCAGTGCTAGTGTGACTAGGGACGATGAGCAGTTCTTC,TRBV20-1,.,.,TRBJ2-1
CASSLDGRPQETQYF,TGCGCCAGCAGCTTGGACGGGAGGCCACAAGAGACCCAGTACTTC,TRBV5-1,TRBD2,.,TRBJ2-5
CASSGRANYGYTF,TGTGCCAGCAGTGGACGTGCTAACTATGGCTACACCTTC,TRBV27,.,few,TRBJ1-2
CSAREGGPGQGGGQPQHF,TGCAGTGCTAGAGAGGGGGGCCCGGGACAGGGTGGAGGTCAGCCCCAGCATTTT,TRBV20-1,TRBD1,.,TRBJ1-5
CASRLSGGWQTQYF,TGTGCCAGCAGGCTCTCAGGGGGCTGGCAGACCCAGTACTTC,TRBV6-6,TRBD1,.,TRBJ2-5
CASSVVPGGIYNEQFF,TGTGCCAGCAGCGTAGTGCCAGGGGGCATCTACAATGAGCAGTTCTTC,TRBV9,TRBD1,.,TRBJ2-1
CATLGVFYEQYF,TGTGCCACCCTCGGGGTTTTCTACGAGCAGTACTTC,TRBV28,.,few,TRBJ2-7
CSAPLAGGQETQYF,TGCAGTGCTCCCCTAGCGGGGGGACAAGAGACCCAGTACTTC,TRBV20-1,TRBD2,few,TRBJ2-5
CASSPTVMTYEQYF,TGCGCCAGCAGCCCGACAGTGATGACCTACGAGCAGTACTTC,TRBV5-1,.,few,TRBJ2-7
CASSGTSFTDTQYF,TGTGCCAGCAGTGGGACTAGTTTCACAGATACGCAGTATTTT,TRBV12-3/TRBV12-4,TRBD2,.,TRBJ2-3
CASSHLAAANTGELFF,TGTGCCAGCAGTCACCTAGCGGCCGCGAACACCGGGGAGCTGTTTTTT,TRBV6-5,TRBD2,few,TRBJ2-2
CASSEVPRGRNSPLHF,TGTGCCAGCAGTGAAGTCCCTCGGGGGCGTAATTCACCCCTCCACTTT,TRBV6-1,.,.,TRBJ1-6
CASSLTDLREQYF,TGCGCCAGCAGCCTGACGGACCTACGAGAGCAGTACTTC,TRBV5-1,.,.,TRBJ2-7
CASRRSTGELFF,TGTGCCAGCAGACGAAGCACCGGGGAGCTGTTTTTT,TRBV12-3/TRBV12-4,.,.,TRBJ2-2
CASSLGRDPYQPQHF,TGTGCCAGCAGCTTAGGCCGGGATCCCTATCAGCCCCAGCATTTT,TRBV11-2,.,.,TRBJ1-5
CASTPDRGPDTQYF,TGTGCCAGCACCCCCGACCGGGGACCAGATACGCAGTATTTT,TRBV6-2/TRBV6-3,.,few,TRBJ2-3
CASSVVTGGPGDTQYF,TGTGCCAGCAGCGTAGTCACGGGAGGGCCAGGAGATACGCAGTATTTT,TRBV9,TRBD2,.,TRBJ2-3